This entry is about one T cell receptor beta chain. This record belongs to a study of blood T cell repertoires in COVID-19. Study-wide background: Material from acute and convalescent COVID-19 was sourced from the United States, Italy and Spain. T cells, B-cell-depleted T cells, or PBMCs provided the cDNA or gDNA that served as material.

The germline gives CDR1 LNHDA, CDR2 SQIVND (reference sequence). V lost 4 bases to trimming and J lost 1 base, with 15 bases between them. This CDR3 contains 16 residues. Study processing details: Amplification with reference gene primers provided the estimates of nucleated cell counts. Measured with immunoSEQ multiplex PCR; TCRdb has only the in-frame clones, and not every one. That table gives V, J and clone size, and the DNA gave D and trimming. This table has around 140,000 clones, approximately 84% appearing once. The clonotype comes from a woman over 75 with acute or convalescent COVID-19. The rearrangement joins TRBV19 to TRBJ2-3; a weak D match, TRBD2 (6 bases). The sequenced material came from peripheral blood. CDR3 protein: CASSSRRAEGTDTQYF. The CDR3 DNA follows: TGTGCCAGTAGTAGTAGGAGGGCAGAAGGCACAGATACGCAGTATTTT.